The T cell receptor beta chain described here comes from a study of shared clonotypes between healthy human individuals. Overall study results and limits: Among donors, the sharing of clonotypes was expected to be influenced by sequencing depth.

Assay execution proceeded at the deep level. Some 28,000 T cell genomes (about 0.3 ug DNA) went into each PBMC replicate. The data were produced by immunoSEQ multiplex PCR, yet TCRdb's version contains in-frame clones alone and is incomplete. The sample consists of about 490,000 clones, roughly 80% of them appearing once. Trimming left V 6 bases short and J 5 bases short, with 16 bases between. The CDR3 is 14 residues long. Germline CDR1 and CDR2: MDHEN and SYDVKM. As regards this clone: Its specificity is unknown.

The source material was PBMCs. The sequence was collected from a woman between 40 and 55 years old in good health. Some clones in this sample may be carry-over from other donors' samples. The V call is TRBV28, the J call TRBJ1-2; D perhaps matches TRBD1 (5 bases). The CDR3 nucleotides are TGTGCCAGCAGCGACAGAAGTACGGGGTATGGCTACACCTTC. It translates to CASSDRSTGYGYTF.